This TCR beta chain appears in the sequencing data of a study of CD8 T cells in ankylosing spondylitis. A note on this clonotype: Its specificity is unknown.

Study results and caveats: Eight or nine highly homologous variants formed a TCR beta motif that appeared characteristic of ankylosing spondylitis blood.

Germline V lookup: CDR1 SNHLY, CDR2 FYNNEI. This CDR3 has 13 residues. Trimming stripped 6 bases from V and 1 base from J, with 9 bases between. TCRdb reprocessed the 5' RACE reads with MiXCR, giving one entry per CDR3 protein. The sample lists around 490,000 distinct CDR3 sequences, about 5% seen once, with under 4.5% in the top ten. This sequence originates from a male donor with ankylosing spondylitis. The sample taken for sequencing was blood, either unsorted or a sorted T cell fraction (not recorded which). V usage is TRBV2 and J usage is TRBJ1-1; possible D gene TRBD1, 5 bases. The CDR3, as DNA: TGTGCCAGCAGGACAGAGCCGAACACTGAAGCTTTCTTT. This sequence encodes CASRTEPNTEAFF.